This T cell receptor (beta chain) was retrieved from a study of blood T cell repertoires in COVID-19 (dated by TCRdb to 2018 to 2020). Notes on the research overall: Samples from collaborators originated in the United States, Italy and Spain and spanned both the acute and convalescent phases of COVID-19. Deeply sampled blood TCRbeta repertoires from subjects exposed to, actively infected with, or recovered from COVID-19 were included in the dataset. The sample metadata nearly always contained a de-identified subject ID, COVID-19 status, age in years and sex. Where HLA class I and class II types were available, the types were taken from metadata supplied by the sample provider, not from assay-based typing. The material from the prospective study consisted of cDNA or gDNA derived from T cells, B-cell-depleted T cells, or PBMCs. The samples were drawn from the first 160 participants of the ongoing ImmuneRACE study and from 950 to 1,500 subjects provided by 6 global collaborators. A freely available public database, intended as a resource for researchers studying the immune response to SARS-CoV-2, is where the repertoires were released. The full study reports these points: The quantity of clinical and demographic metadata differed by source and by participant and was supplied without curation.

In regard to this clone: Its antigen specificity is not known. One base away there is no much larger clone; base qualities are not given.

Its CDR3 holds 15 amino acids, cysteine through phenylalanine. The CDR3 DNA has 45 bases and is translated from base 1. V is reduced by 0 bases and J by 1 base, leaving a spacing of 8 bases between them. Taken from the germline V gene, the CDR1 and CDR2 loops are SGHRS and YFSETQ. TCRbeta CDR3 regions were amplified from genomic DNA using the immunoSEQ Assay, a bias-controlled multiplex PCR. The original pipeline was this. The number of nucleated cells in each sample was estimated from the amplification of reference gene primers within the assay. To quantify the absolute abundance of each unique TCRbeta CDR3 rearrangement, sequence reads were collapsed and filtered. Productive Simpson clonality was computed per sample as the square root of Simpson's diversity index over productive rearrangements. The table was pulled from immuneACCESS by TCRdb, which kept in-frame rearrangements only. Such tables lose some clones; where checked, under half of the loss comes from unresolved V genes, and the rest has no known cause. V, J and clone size derive from that table, while D and trimming were established from the DNA sequence. This sample lists about 190,000 clones; approximately 84% were detected once. The biggest ten clones account for 5.1% of the sample.

Each collaborating institution followed its own protocols to collect whole blood in K2EDTA tubes. For TCRbeta analysis, collaborators shipped samples as frozen whole blood, isolated PBMCs, or DNA extracted from either of those sample types. Recombination linked TRBV5-1 to TRBJ1-5; the D gene identity is not certain. The clonotype comes from a woman in her sixties or seventies with active or convalescent COVID-19. Input material: peripheral blood. CDR3 loop: CASSLDSWSNQPQHF. The nucleotides read TGCGCCAGCAGCTTGGACAGCTGGAGCAATCAGCCCCAGCATTTT.